A selection of T cell receptor beta chains follows, all from one sample in a study of Tregs in tolerant kidney transplant recipients. The method was immunoSEQ multiplex PCR; TCRdb's version includes in-frame clones alone and lacks a portion of them. The sample comprises approximately 260,000 clones, roughly 84% of which are singletons, and about 0.64% rests with the top ten. Input material: CD4+ T cells from blood. Receptors were obtained from a human donor in good health. Each CDR3 is given with its conserved first and last residue. D genes are given only for firm matches. Where a row states a size, it is once, few, many or the class of an expanded clone; other rows omit it.

CDR3: CASKRDTSTNQPQHF; DNA: TGTGCCAGCAAAAGGGACACCTCTACCAATCAGCCCCAGCATTTT; size: -; D: -; J: TRBJ1-5; V: TRBV6-5
CDR3: CASSPPGGQSNQPQHF; DNA: TGTGCCAGCTCACCTCCTGGAGGCCAGAGCAATCAGCCCCAGCATTTT; size: -; D: -; J: TRBJ1-5; V: TRBV18
CDR3: CASSLYSIYGYTF; DNA: TGCGCCAGCAGCTTATACAGTATCTATGGCTACACCTTC; size: -; D: -; J: TRBJ1-2; V: TRBV5-1
CDR3: CASSLAIGTVPYEQYF; DNA: TGTGCCAGCAGCTTGGCTATCGGGACAGTACCCTACGAGCAGTACTTC; size: -; D: TRBD1; J: TRBJ2-7; V: TRBV5-4
CDR3: CASRSDRIGSYEQYF; DNA: TGTGCCAGCAGGTCCGACAGGATTGGATCCTACGAGCAGTACTTC; size: -; D: -; J: TRBJ2-7; V: TRBV7-9
CDR3: CASSGDRPEKLFF; DNA: TGTGCCAGCAGTGGGGACCGCCCTGAAAAACTGTTTTTT; size: -; D: -; J: TRBJ1-4; V: TRBV2
CDR3: CASTRQRGTYEQYF; DNA: TGTGCCAGCACCCGTCAGCGGGGGACCTACGAGCAGTACTTC; size: -; D: TRBD2; J: TRBJ2-7; V: TRBV5-6
CDR3: CASSLQGGREMYGYTF; DNA: TGCGCCAGCAGCCTACAGGGAGGACGGGAGATGTATGGCTACACCTTC; size: -; D: -; J: TRBJ1-2; V: TRBV5-1
CDR3: CASSQGANGYGYTF; DNA: TGTGCCAGCAGCCAGGGGGCCAACGGCTATGGCTACACCTTC; size: once; D: TRBD1; J: TRBJ1-2; V: TRBV25-1
CDR3: CASSLAGLAATYEQYF; DNA: TGTGCCAGCAGCTTAGCAGGACTAGCGGCAACCTACGAGCAGTACTTC; size: -; D: TRBD2; J: TRBJ2-7; V: TRBV11-2
CDR3: CASSSSNTGELFF; DNA: TGTGCCAGCAGCTCCTCGAACACCGGGGAGCTGTTTTTT; size: -; D: -; J: TRBJ2-2; V: TRBV5-4
CDR3: CASSLPSGRVHNEQFF; DNA: TGCGCCAGCAGCCTTCCTAGCGGGAGGGTACACAATGAGCAGTTCTTC; size: few; D: TRBD2; J: TRBJ2-1; V: TRBV5-1
CDR3: CASSFSGQPQHF; DNA: TGTGCCAGCAGCTTTAGTGGGCAGCCCCAGCATTTT; size: -; D: -; J: TRBJ1-5; V: TRBV7-9
CDR3: CASSESGGGVDYGYTF; DNA: TGCGCCAGCAGTGAGTCGGGAGGAGGAGTTGACTATGGCTACACCTTC; size: -; D: -; J: TRBJ1-2; V: TRBV10-1
CDR3: CASSQRIGPLYGYTF; DNA: TGCGCCAGCAGCCAAAGGATAGGGCCTCTCTATGGCTACACCTTC; size: -; D: -; J: TRBJ1-2; V: TRBV4-1
CDR3: CASSDDRGRNQPQHF; DNA: TGTGCCAGTAGCGACGACAGGGGCCGCAATCAGCCCCAGCATTTT; size: -; D: TRBD1; J: TRBJ1-5; V: TRBV19
CDR3: CASSQTSGSNTGELFF; DNA: TGCGCCAGCAGCCAAACTAGCGGAAGTAACACCGGGGAGCTGTTTTTT; size: -; D: TRBD2; J: TRBJ2-2; V: TRBV5-1
CDR3: CASSLENAPLAGGLYTDTQYF; DNA: TGCGCCAGCAGCTTGGAGAACGCTCCCCTAGCGGGGGGGCTGTACACAGATACGCAGTATTTT; size: -; D: TRBD2; J: TRBJ2-3; V: TRBV5-1
CDR3: CASSLEGSGAKRNYGYTF; DNA: TGTGCCAGCAGTTTAGAAGGTTCAGGGGCAAAGAGAAACTATGGCTACACCTTC; size: -; D: -; J: TRBJ1-2; V: TRBV27
CDR3: CAWSRQQWMNTEAFF; DNA: TGTGCCTGGAGTCGACAACAGTGGATGAACACTGAAGCTTTCTTT; size: -; D: -; J: TRBJ1-1; V: TRBV30
CDR3: CASSAGTGPNTGELFF; DNA: TGCGCCAGCAGCGCTGGGACAGGACCGAACACCGGGGAGCTGTTTTTT; size: once; D: TRBD1; J: TRBJ2-2; V: TRBV5-1
CDR3: CASSPGTTGELFF; DNA: TGTGCCAGCTCACCAGGGACCACCGGGGAGCTGTTTTTT; size: -; D: -; J: TRBJ2-2; V: TRBV18
CDR3: CASSFGTGGNQPQHF; DNA: TGCGCCAGCAGCTTCGGGACAGGGGGCAATCAGCCCCAGCATTTT; size: -; D: TRBD1; J: TRBJ1-5; V: TRBV5-1
CDR3: CASSLEGRQPQETQYF; DNA: TGTGCCAGCAGCTTAGAAGGCAGACAGCCCCAAGAGACCCAGTACTTC; size: -; D: -; J: TRBJ2-5; V: TRBV7-9
CDR3: CASMGANSYEQYF; DNA: TGTGCCAGCATGGGAGCGAACTCCTACGAGCAGTACTTC; size: -; D: -; J: TRBJ2-7; V: TRBV27